A selection of T cell receptor beta chains follows, all from one sample in a study of identical twins. In TCRdb, the 5' RACE reads were re-called with MiXCR into one record per CDR3 protein. The sample lists 450,000 to 650,000 distinct CDR3 sequences, approximately 14% occurring once. The sample was also linked to a second study, of yellow fever vaccine responses in identical twins.

The sample was CD4+ T cells sorted from blood. Receptors were obtained from a young woman in good health. Each CDR3 is given with its conserved first and last residue. Fields, in order: V gene, J gene, CDR3 protein.

V gene: TRBV12-3/TRBV12-4; J gene: TRBJ1-4; CDR3 protein: CASSPGTGTNEKLFF
V gene: TRBV20-1; J gene: TRBJ2-1; CDR3 protein: CSAHANRGHLGEQFF
V gene: TRBV7-9; J gene: TRBJ1-2; CDR3 protein: CASSPDVDGYTF
V gene: TRBV5-1; J gene: TRBJ2-5; CDR3 protein: CASSLGYRVSQETQYF
V gene: TRBV6-1; J gene: TRBJ1-2; CDR3 protein: CASSPSTGGVYGYTF
V gene: TRBV3-1; J gene: TRBJ2-7; CDR3 protein: CASSQGSSREQYF
V gene: TRBV10-3; J gene: TRBJ2-1; CDR3 protein: CAISKTGAIYEQFF
V gene: TRBV20-1; J gene: TRBJ2-5; CDR3 protein: CSARSYERVTGEETQYF
V gene: TRBV14; J gene: TRBJ2-5; CDR3 protein: CASSHRGQKETQYF
V gene: TRBV6-1; J gene: TRBJ1-5; CDR3 protein: CASSLGTGGGQPQHF
V gene: TRBV12-3/TRBV12-4; J gene: TRBJ2-2; CDR3 protein: CASSLGKSTGELFF
V gene: TRBV7-6; J gene: TRBJ1-3; CDR3 protein: CASSPYGGTVAGNTIYF
V gene: TRBV7-2; J gene: TRBJ2-3; CDR3 protein: CASSLANIRGRYTDTQYF
V gene: TRBV20-1; J gene: TRBJ2-3; CDR3 protein: CSARPWGDTQYF
V gene: TRBV7-9; J gene: TRBJ2-7; CDR3 protein: CASSPDVRRDEQYF
V gene: TRBV10-3; J gene: TRBJ2-2; CDR3 protein: CAISMPGELFF
V gene: TRBV25-1; J gene: TRBJ2-3; CDR3 protein: CASSALSADTQYF
V gene: TRBV20-1; J gene: TRBJ2-2; CDR3 protein: CSASRPPGDTGELFF
V gene: TRBV5-6; J gene: TRBJ2-1; CDR3 protein: CASSSLAGGWEQFF
V gene: TRBV2; J gene: TRBJ2-1; CDR3 protein: CASKERGGPSSYNEQFF
V gene: TRBV7-8; J gene: TRBJ2-5; CDR3 protein: CASSFGQTLRETQYF
V gene: TRBV27; J gene: TRBJ2-3; CDR3 protein: CASSTAGDTQYF
V gene: TRBV6-6; J gene: TRBJ2-7; CDR3 protein: CASSYDKSEQYF
V gene: TRBV11-1; J gene: TRBJ2-2; CDR3 protein: CASSLRSSAPGELFF
V gene: TRBV12-3/TRBV12-4; J gene: TRBJ2-5; CDR3 protein: CASRRYQESQYF
V gene: TRBV28; J gene: TRBJ2-5; CDR3 protein: CASSLLGARGETQYF
V gene: TRBV3-1; J gene: TRBJ2-3; CDR3 protein: CASSHMADTQYF
V gene: TRBV10-3; J gene: TRBJ2-1; CDR3 protein: CAIRREWTASSYNEQFF
V gene: TRBV7-3; J gene: TRBJ2-3; CDR3 protein: CASSETGIVTDTQYF
V gene: TRBV12-3/TRBV12-4; J gene: TRBJ1-3; CDR3 protein: CASSKQGSGNTIYF
V gene: TRBV6-5; J gene: TRBJ2-5; CDR3 protein: CASSSGQDRETQYF
V gene: TRBV7-9; J gene: TRBJ2-2; CDR3 protein: CASSLTDSNTGELFF
V gene: TRBV6-1; J gene: TRBJ2-5; CDR3 protein: CASRGQAGGTQETQYF
V gene: TRBV7-9; J gene: TRBJ2-1; CDR3 protein: CASSLNSGNEQFF
V gene: TRBV12-3/TRBV12-4; J gene: TRBJ2-2; CDR3 protein: CASQGQANTGELFF
V gene: TRBV5-1; J gene: TRBJ2-1; CDR3 protein: CASSGGLAGILPVMNEQFF
V gene: TRBV6-1; J gene: TRBJ2-7; CDR3 protein: CASRTTRGSEEQYF
V gene: TRBV19; J gene: TRBJ2-2; CDR3 protein: CASSILADSTGELFF
V gene: TRBV10-3; J gene: TRBJ2-1; CDR3 protein: CAISREGGTNEQFF
V gene: TRBV12-3/TRBV12-4; J gene: TRBJ2-1; CDR3 protein: CASSLRETVYNEQFF
V gene: TRBV20-1; J gene: TRBJ1-2; CDR3 protein: CSASSLGQGLHGYTF
V gene: TRBV3-1; J gene: TRBJ2-5; CDR3 protein: CASSQDLRTSRGETQYF
V gene: TRBV2; J gene: TRBJ1-4; CDR3 protein: CASIGGGEKLFF
V gene: TRBV2; J gene: TRBJ1-4; CDR3 protein: CASSEDPTNEKLFF
V gene: TRBV5-1; J gene: TRBJ2-3; CDR3 protein: CASSSGQGAGDTQYF
V gene: TRBV28; J gene: TRBJ1-5; CDR3 protein: CASSPVSLLQPQHF
V gene: TRBV5-1; J gene: TRBJ1-1; CDR3 protein: CASSLGQGGSTEAFF
V gene: TRBV24-1; J gene: TRBJ2-1; CDR3 protein: CATSDFAQGGDEQFF
V gene: TRBV27; J gene: TRBJ2-3; CDR3 protein: CASSPSGRADTQYF
V gene: TRBV14; J gene: TRBJ2-5; CDR3 protein: CASSQDSVVRTQYF
V gene: TRBV20-1; J gene: TRBJ1-2; CDR3 protein: CSASSDFYGYTF
V gene: TRBV6-5; J gene: TRBJ1-1; CDR3 protein: CASTSGRVGNTEAFF
V gene: TRBV20-1; J gene: TRBJ2-2; CDR3 protein: CSARDSRHPANTGELFF
V gene: TRBV12-3/TRBV12-4; J gene: TRBJ2-1; CDR3 protein: CASSRTGTVNYNEQFF
V gene: TRBV4-1; J gene: TRBJ2-2; CDR3 protein: CASSQDRGRHTGELFF
V gene: TRBV5-1; J gene: TRBJ2-7; CDR3 protein: CASSSGQGGTYEQYF
V gene: TRBV10-3; J gene: TRBJ2-3; CDR3 protein: CAISGWTASTDTQYF
V gene: TRBV10-3; J gene: TRBJ2-3; CDR3 protein: CAISESVARTDTQYF
V gene: TRBV12-3/TRBV12-4; J gene: TRBJ2-7; CDR3 protein: CASSPGTPNYEQYF
V gene: TRBV2; J gene: TRBJ2-1; CDR3 protein: CASIRLASSGANEQFF